Listed below are T cell receptor beta chains from one sample, sequenced in a study of vaccination effects on CD4 cells after COVID-19. The data were produced by immunoSEQ multiplex PCR, yet TCRdb's version contains in-frame clones alone and is incomplete. The sample yields about 76,000 clones, roughly 80% seen once. Antigens of these TCRs are unknown. Sequenced here: CD4+ T cells from PBMCs cultured without peptide, sampled before COVID-19 vaccination. Receptors originate from a human donor who received a COVID-19 vaccine. The CDR3 runs from the conserved cysteine through the conserved F or W. A D gene is named only where the DNA matches it firmly. Some rows mark clone size as missing; the rest say once, few, many or name a class of expanded clone.

D	size	V	length	J	DNA	CDR3
-	-	TRBV12-5	15	TRBJ1-1	TGTGCTAGTGGTTTGGTACTGGGACTAAACACTGAAGCTTTCTTT	CASGLVLGLNTEAFF
TRBD1	-	TRBV7-2	14	TRBJ2-1	TGTGCCAGCAGCTTACGACAGGGGAACAATGAGCAGTTCTTC	CASSLRQGNNEQFF
-	-	TRBV11-2	14	TRBJ1-4	TGTGCCAGCAGCAAAAGGGAGGGAAGGGAAAAACTGTTTTTT	CASSKREGREKLFF
-	-	TRBV3-1/TRBV3-2	15	TRBJ1-2	TGTGCCAGCAGCCAGGCTCCGGGACAAAACTATGGCTACACCTTC	CASSQAPGQNYGYTF
-	few	TRBV7-2	16	TRBJ1-3	TGTGCCAGCAGCTTATCCCAGGGGTCCTCTGGAAACACCATATATTTT	CASSLSQGSSGNTIYF
TRBD1	once	TRBV7-3	17	TRBJ1-1	TGTGCCAGCAGCCCGAGCGGGACAGGGGGCTCAAACACTGAAGCTTTCTTT	CASSPSGTGGSNTEAFF
-	-	TRBV5-1	15	TRBJ2-1	TGCGCCAGCAGCTTAGACACCCGACCCTACAATGAGCAGTTCTTC	CASSLDTRPYNEQFF
TRBD1	-	TRBV13	14	TRBJ1-2	TGTGCCAGCAGGCGAAGGACAGGTCTGAGGGGCTACACCTTC	CASRRRTGLRGYTF
TRBD1	-	TRBV13	15	TRBJ2-2	TGTGCCAGCAGCACCTACAGGGGGCTAGGCGGGGAGCTGTTTTTT	CASSTYRGLGGELFF
-	few	TRBV19	14	TRBJ2-2	TGTGCCAGTAGTATCAAAGGGGGTGACGGGGAGCTGTTTTTT	CASSIKGGDGELFF
-	-	TRBV12-5	16	TRBJ2-2	TGTGCTAGTGGTTTGGTACGGTCTGAGAAGCCCGGGGAGCTGTTTTTT	CASGLVRSEKPGELFF
TRBD1	-	TRBV5-8	15	TRBJ1-5	TGTGCCAGCAGCTTTGACAGGGGAGGAAATCAGCCCCAGCATTTT	CASSFDRGGNQPQHF
-	-	TRBV5-6	13	TRBJ2-4	TGTGCCAGCAGCTTGGGGTCGTTGGACATTCAGTACTTC	CASSLGSLDIQYF
-	-	TRBV5-3	15	TRBJ2-6	TGTGCCAGAAGCTTCGGGACGCCTGGGGCCAACGTCCTGACTTTC	CARSFGTPGANVLTF
-	few	TRBV6-6	12	TRBJ1-2	TGTGCCAGCAGTAAGGATGGGATTGGCTACACCTTC	CASSKDGIGYTF
-	-	TRBV12-5	15	TRBJ2-2	TGTGCTAGTGGTTTGGGCCACGGGAACACCGGGGAGCTGTTTTTT	CASGLGHGNTGELFF
-	-	TRBV9	13	TRBJ1-2	TGTGCCAGCAGCGCACAGGGTAAACCTGGCTACACCTTC	CASSAQGKPGYTF
-	-	TRBV5-4	14	TRBJ2-3	TGTGCCAGCAGCTTGGAAACCAGCACAGATACGCAGTATTTT	CASSLETSTDTQYF
-	-	TRBV18	15	TRBJ1-5	TGTGCCAGCTCACCTAGCATGACCCGCAATCAGCCCCAGCATTTT	CASSPSMTRNQPQHF
-	-	TRBV27	13	TRBJ1-2	TGTGCCAGCAGTTCCCTTGGGGTTGGTGGCTACACCTTC	CASSSLGVGGYTF
TRBD1	-	TRBV2	15	TRBJ1-1	TGTGCCAGCAGTGAGTTGGGACAGGGGGGGACTGAAGCTTTCTTT	CASSELGQGGTEAFF
-	-	TRBV5-1	15	TRBJ2-3	TGCGCCAGCAGCTTGGGGGTCGACGGCACAGATACGCAGTATTTT	CASSLGVDGTDTQYF
-	-	TRBV6-5	14	TRBJ2-1	TGTGCCAGCAGGGTAGGGACGGCCCCCGCGGAGCAGTTCTTC	CASRVGTAPAEQFF
TRBD1	-	TRBV2	16	TRBJ1-5	TGTGCCGGCTACAGGGGGAGACAGTCGTCCTATCAGCCCCAGCATTTT	CAGYRGRQSSYQPQHF
-	-	TRBV6-5	13	TRBJ1-2	TGTGCCAGCAAGGCGGCACAGATCTATGGCTACACCTTC	CASKAAQIYGYTF
-	-	TRBV19	11	TRBJ2-3	TGTGCCAGTAGTTTTACAGGTACGCAGTATTTT	CASSFTGTQYF
-	-	TRBV11-2	13	TRBJ1-1	TGTGCCAGCAGCCCAGGGACCAACACTGAAGCTTTCTTT	CASSPGTNTEAFF
-	-	TRBV10-3	14	TRBJ1-1	TGTGCCATCAGTGATGACCAACCGTACACTGAAGCTTTCTTT	CAISDDQPYTEAFF
TRBD1	-	TRBV7-2	15	TRBJ1-2	TGTGCCAGCAGCCCGTCGACAGGGGAGAGCTATGGCTACACCTTC	CASSPSTGESYGYTF
-	-	TRBV7-2	16	TRBJ2-4	TGTGCCAGCAGCTTAGGGTATTTGAGGGAGAAAAACATTCAGTACTTC	CASSLGYLREKNIQYF
-	-	TRBV5-6	14	TRBJ1-1	TGTGCCAGCAGTTACAGGGAACTGAACACTGAAGCTTTCTTT	CASSYRELNTEAFF
TRBD1	-	TRBV3-1/TRBV3-2	13	TRBJ1-2	TGTGCCAGCAGCCTGGGACAGGGGTATGGCTACACCTTC	CASSLGQGYGYTF
-	-	TRBV11-2	12	TRBJ2-2	TGTGCCAGCAGCTTGAACACCGGGGAGCTGTTTTTT	CASSLNTGELFF
TRBD1	-	TRBV7-3	16	TRBJ2-4	TGTGCCAGCAGCTTGACAGGGACCCTAGCCAAAAACATTCAGTACTTC	CASSLTGTLAKNIQYF
-	-	TRBV6-1	14	TRBJ1-2	TGTGCCAGCAGGTCTATTATGGGGATCTATGGCTACACCTTC	CASRSIMGIYGYTF
TRBD1	-	TRBV28	13	TRBJ1-2	TGTGCCAGCAGTGTAACAGGGGCTGCTGGCTACACCTTC	CASSVTGAAGYTF
-	-	TRBV7-3	13	TRBJ1-3	TGTGCCAGCAGCCCGGGATCTGGAAACACCATATATTTT	CASSPGSGNTIYF
TRBD1	-	TRBV9	17	TRBJ2-1	TGTGCCAGCAGCGTCGACGGACAGGGGAAGGGTTACAATGAGCAGTTCTTC	CASSVDGQGKGYNEQFF
TRBD1	-	TRBV28	15	TRBJ1-2	TGTGCCAGCAGAGTTGGACAGGGGACCGTCTATGGCTACACCTTC	CASRVGQGTVYGYTF
TRBD1	once	TRBV19	15	TRBJ1-1	TGTGCCAGTAGTATCCCTGGACAGGGGTTTTTTGAAGCTTTCTTT	CASSIPGQGFFEAFF
TRBD2	once	TRBV10-3	15	TRBJ2-5	TGTGCCATCAGTGAGAAGGCTAGCGGCCAAGAGACCCAGTACTTC	CAISEKASGQETQYF
TRBD2	few	TRBV24-1	18	TRBJ2-3	TGTGCCACCAGTGAACCTAGCGGGGGCCCGTCCACTACAGATACGCAGTATTTT	CATSEPSGGPSTTDTQYF
TRBD1	-	TRBV3-1/TRBV3-2	16	TRBJ2-1	TGTGCCAGCAGCCCCCGGACAGGGGGTATCGGCAATGAGCAGTTCTTC	CASSPRTGGIGNEQFF
-	-	TRBV5-5	14	TRBJ1-6	TGTGCCAGCAGCTTGGTAGGGGGTAATTCACCCCTCCACTTT	CASSLVGGNSPLHF
-	-	TRBV14	12	TRBJ1-2	TGTGCCAGCAGCCAAGTTCCAGGAGGCTACACCTTC	CASSQVPGGYTF
-	-	TRBV7-2	15	TRBJ2-2	TGTGCCAGCAGCTTAGTAAGGACATCCACCGGGGAGCTGTTTTTT	CASSLVRTSTGELFF
TRBD2	-	TRBV2	15	TRBJ2-5	TGTGCCAGCAGTGACCCTAGCGGGGACCAAGAGACCCAGTACTTC	CASSDPSGDQETQYF
-	once	TRBV7-3	13	TRBJ2-3	TGTGCCAGCATCCGCTGGAGTCCAGATACGCAGTATTTT	CASIRWSPDTQYF
-	-	TRBV5-1	14	TRBJ2-5	TGCGCCAGCAGCTTGGATGGCAGGGAAGAGACCCAGTACTTC	CASSLDGREETQYF
-	-	TRBV6-5	15	TRBJ1-5	TGTGCCAGCAGAGCACAGGCCACAAGCAATCAGCCCCAGCATTTT	CASRAQATSNQPQHF
-	-	TRBV6-5	14	TRBJ2-3	TGTGCCAGCAGTTACTCAGGACCGTCAGATACGCAGTATTTT	CASSYSGPSDTQYF
-	-	TRBV29-1	10	TRBJ1-1	TGCAGCGTTAAGGATCATGAAGCTTTCTTT	CSVKDHEAFF
-	-	TRBV10-3	17	TRBJ1-1	TGTGCCATCAGTGAGTCGGTTATGGGGGGATTATACACTGAAGCTTTCTTT	CAISESVMGGLYTEAFF
TRBD1	-	TRBV19	17	TRBJ1-4	TGTGCCAGTACCTCTCAGGGGGTTTTGGGGACTAATGAAAAACTGTTTTTT	CASTSQGVLGTNEKLFF
-	once	TRBV29-1	12	TRBJ2-3	TGCAGCGTTTGGACAAGCACAGATACGCAGTATTTT	CSVWTSTDTQYF
-	medium-sized	TRBV4-1	15	TRBJ1-1	TGCGCCAGCAGCCAAGAGACCACAGGAGACACTGAAGCTTTCTTT	CASSQETTGDTEAFF